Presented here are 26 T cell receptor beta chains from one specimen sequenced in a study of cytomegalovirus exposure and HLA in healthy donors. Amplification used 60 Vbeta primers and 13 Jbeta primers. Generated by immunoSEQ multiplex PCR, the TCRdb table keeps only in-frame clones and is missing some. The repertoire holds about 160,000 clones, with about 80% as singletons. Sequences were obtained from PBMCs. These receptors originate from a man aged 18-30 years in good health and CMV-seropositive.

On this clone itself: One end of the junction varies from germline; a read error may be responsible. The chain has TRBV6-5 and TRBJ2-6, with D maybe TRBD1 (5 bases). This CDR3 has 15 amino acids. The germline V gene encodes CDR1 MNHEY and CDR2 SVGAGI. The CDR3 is CAARALSSGANGLTF. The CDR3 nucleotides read TGTGCCGCCAGGGCCCTTAGCTCTGGGGCCAACGGCCTGACTTTC.

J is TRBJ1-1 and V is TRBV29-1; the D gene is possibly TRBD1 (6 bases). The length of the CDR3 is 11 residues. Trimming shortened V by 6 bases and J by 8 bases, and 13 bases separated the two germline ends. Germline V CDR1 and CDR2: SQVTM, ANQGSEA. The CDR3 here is CSVGSTGEAFF. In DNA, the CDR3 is TGCAGCGTGGGATCGACAGGCGAAGCTTTCTTT.

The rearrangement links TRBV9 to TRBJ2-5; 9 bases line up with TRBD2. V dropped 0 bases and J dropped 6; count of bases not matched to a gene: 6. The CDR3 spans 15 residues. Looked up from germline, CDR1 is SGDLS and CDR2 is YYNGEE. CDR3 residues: CASSVGGGRAQTQYF. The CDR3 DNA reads TGTGCCAGCAGCGTAGGCGGCGGGAGGGCTCAGACCCAGTACTTC.

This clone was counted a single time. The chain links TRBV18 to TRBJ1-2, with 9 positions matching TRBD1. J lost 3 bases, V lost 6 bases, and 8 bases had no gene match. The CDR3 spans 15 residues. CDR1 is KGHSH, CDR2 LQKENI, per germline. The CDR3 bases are TGTGCCAGCTCGCAAGACAGGGGGTCCCACTATGGCTACACCTTC. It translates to CASSQDRGSHYGYTF.

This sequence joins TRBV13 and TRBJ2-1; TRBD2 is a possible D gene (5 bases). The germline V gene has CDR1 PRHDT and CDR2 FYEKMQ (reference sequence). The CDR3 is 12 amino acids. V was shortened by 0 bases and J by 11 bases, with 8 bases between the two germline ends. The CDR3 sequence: CASSLGRRQQFF. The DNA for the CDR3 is TGTGCCAGCAGCTTAGGTCGGAGGCAGCAGTTCTTC. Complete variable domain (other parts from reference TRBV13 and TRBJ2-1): AAGVIQSPRHLIKEKRETATLKCYPIPRHDTVYWYQQGPGQDPQFLISFYEKMQSDKGSIPDRFSAQQFSDYHSELNMSSLELGDSALYFCASSLGRRQQFFGPGTRLTVL.

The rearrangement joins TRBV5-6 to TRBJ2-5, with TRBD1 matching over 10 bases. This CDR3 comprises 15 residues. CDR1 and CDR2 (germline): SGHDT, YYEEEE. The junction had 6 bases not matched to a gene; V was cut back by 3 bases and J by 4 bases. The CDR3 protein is CASSSLGTGVETQYF. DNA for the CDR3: TGTGCCAGCAGCTCCCTCGGGACAGGGGTAGAGACCCAGTACTTC.

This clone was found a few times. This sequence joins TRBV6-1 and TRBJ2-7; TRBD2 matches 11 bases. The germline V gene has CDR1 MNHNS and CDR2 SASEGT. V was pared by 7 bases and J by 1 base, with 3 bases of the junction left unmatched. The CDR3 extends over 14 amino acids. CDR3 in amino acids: CASKTSGGSYEQYF. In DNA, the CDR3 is TGTGCCAGCAAAACTAGCGGGGGTTCCTACGAGCAGTACTTC.

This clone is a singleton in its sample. For the CDR3, the DNA is TGTGCCAGCAGCTACAGAGGGACAGGAGCCTACGAGCAGTACTTC. This encodes CASSYRGTGAYEQYF. V usage is TRBV7-8 and J usage is TRBJ2-7, with TRBD1 matching over 8 bases. Germline CDR1 SGHVS, CDR2 FQNEAQ. The CDR3 is 15 amino acids. With 4 bases clipped from V and 2 bases from J, the junction kept 7 bases outside the gene matches.

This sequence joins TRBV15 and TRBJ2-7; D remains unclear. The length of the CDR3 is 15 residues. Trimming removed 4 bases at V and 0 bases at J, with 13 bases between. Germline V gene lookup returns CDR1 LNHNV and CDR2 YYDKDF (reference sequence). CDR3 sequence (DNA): TGTGCCACCAGCAATCATCCGGGTAGCTCCTACGAGCAGTACTTC. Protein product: CATSNHPGSSYEQYF.

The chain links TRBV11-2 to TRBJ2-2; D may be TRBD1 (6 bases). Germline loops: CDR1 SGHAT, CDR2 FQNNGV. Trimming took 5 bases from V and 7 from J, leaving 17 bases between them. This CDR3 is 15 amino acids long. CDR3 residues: CASSQRQVSGGELFF. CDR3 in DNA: TGTGCCAGCAGCCAACGACAGGTGTCGGGCGGGGAGCTGTTTTTT.

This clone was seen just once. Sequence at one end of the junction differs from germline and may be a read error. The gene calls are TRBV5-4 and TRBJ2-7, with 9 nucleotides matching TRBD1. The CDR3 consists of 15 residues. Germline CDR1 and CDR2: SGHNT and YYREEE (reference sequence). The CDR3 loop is CASSLEGQGPYEQYF. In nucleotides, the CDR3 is TGCGCCAGCAGCTTGGAGGGACAGGGACCCTACGAGCAGTACTTC.

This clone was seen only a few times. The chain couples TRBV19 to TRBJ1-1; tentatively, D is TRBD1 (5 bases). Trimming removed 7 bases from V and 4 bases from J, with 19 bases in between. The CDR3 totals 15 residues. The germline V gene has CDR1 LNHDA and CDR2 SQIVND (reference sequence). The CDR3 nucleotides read TGTGCCAGTATTTATTCCGCGGGGGTTATCACTGAAGCTTTCTTT. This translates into CASIYSAGVITEAFF.

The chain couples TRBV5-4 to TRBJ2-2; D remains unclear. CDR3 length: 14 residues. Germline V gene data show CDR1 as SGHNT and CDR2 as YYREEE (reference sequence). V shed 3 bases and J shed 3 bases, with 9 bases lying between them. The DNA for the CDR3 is TGTGCCAGCAGCTCCCGACAAGACACCGGGGAGCTGTTTTTT. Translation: CASSSRQDTGELFF.

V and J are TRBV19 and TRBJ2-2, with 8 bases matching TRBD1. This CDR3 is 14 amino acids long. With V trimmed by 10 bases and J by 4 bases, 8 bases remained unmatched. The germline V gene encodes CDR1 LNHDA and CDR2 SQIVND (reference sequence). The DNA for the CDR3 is TGTGCCACCTCACAGGGGGAGGTCACCGGGGAGCTGTTTTTT. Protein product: CATSQGEVTGELFF.

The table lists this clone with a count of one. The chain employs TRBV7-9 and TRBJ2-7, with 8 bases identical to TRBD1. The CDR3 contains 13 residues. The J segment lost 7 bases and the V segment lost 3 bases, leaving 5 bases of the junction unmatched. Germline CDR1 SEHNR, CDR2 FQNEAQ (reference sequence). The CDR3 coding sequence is TGTGCCAGCAGCTTGGACAGGGCAGGGGAGCAGTACTTC. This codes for CASSLDRAGEQYF.

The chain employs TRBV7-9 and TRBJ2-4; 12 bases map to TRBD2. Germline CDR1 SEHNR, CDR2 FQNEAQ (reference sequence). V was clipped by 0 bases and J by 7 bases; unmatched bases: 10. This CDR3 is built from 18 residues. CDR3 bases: TGTGCCAGCAGCTTAGCTCTAGCGGGGGGGGCTAGTAGGAACATTCAGTACTTC. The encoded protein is CASSLALAGGASRNIQYF.

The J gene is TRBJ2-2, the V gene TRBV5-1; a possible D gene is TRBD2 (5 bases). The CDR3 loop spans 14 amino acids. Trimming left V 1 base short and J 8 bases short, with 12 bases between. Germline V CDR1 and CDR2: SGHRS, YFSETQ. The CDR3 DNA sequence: TGCGCCAGCAGCTTGCACGGGGATGGGGGGGAGCTGTTTTTT. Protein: CASSLHGDGGELFF.

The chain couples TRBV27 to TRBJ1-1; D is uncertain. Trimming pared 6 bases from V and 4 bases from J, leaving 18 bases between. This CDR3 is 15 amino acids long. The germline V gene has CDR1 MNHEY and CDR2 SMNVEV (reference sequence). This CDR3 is CASSPTGRGSTEAFF. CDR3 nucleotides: TGTGCCAGCAGCCCGACCGGACGGGGTAGCACTGAAGCTTTCTTT.

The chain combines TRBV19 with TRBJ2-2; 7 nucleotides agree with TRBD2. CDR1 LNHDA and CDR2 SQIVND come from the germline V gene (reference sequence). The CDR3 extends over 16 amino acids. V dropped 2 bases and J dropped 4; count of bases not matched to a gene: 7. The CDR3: CASSISGGASTGELFF. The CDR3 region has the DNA TGTGCCAGTAGTATATCGGGGGGTGCCTCCACCGGGGAGCTGTTTTTT.

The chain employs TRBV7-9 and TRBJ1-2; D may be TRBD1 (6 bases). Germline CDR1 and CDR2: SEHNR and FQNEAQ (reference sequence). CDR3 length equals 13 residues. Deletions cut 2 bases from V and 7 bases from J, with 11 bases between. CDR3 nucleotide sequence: TGTGCCAGCAGCTTACTGGGGGCGAGTGGCTACACCTTC. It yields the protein CASSLLGASGYTF. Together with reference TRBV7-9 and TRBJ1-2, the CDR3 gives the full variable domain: DTGVSQNPRHKITKRGQNVTFRCDPISEHNRLYWYRQTLGQGPEFLTYFQNEAQLEKSRLLSDRFSAERPKGSFSTLEIQRTEQGDSAMYLCASSLLGASGYTFGSGTRLTVV.

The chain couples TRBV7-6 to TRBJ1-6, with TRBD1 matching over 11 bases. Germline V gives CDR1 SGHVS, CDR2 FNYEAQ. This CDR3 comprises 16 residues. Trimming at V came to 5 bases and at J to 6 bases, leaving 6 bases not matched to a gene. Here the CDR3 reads CASSQGQGASNSPLHF. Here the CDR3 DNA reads TGTGCCAGCAGCCAAGGACAGGGGGCGAGTAATTCACCCCTCCACTTT. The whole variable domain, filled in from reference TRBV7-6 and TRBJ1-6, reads GAGVSQSPRYKVTKRGQDVALRCDPISGHVSLYWYRQALGQGPEFLTYFNYEAQQDKSGLPNDRFSAERPEGSISTLTIQRTEQRDSAMYRCASSQGQGASNSPLHFGNGTRLTVT.

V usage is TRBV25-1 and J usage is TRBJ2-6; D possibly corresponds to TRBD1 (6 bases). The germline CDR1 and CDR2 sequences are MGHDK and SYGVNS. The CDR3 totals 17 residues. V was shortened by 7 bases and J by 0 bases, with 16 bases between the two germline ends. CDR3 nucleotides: TGTGCCAGCACCGACACAGGGAGTGCCTCTGGGGCCAACGTCCTGACTTTC. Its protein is CASTDTGSASGANVLTF.

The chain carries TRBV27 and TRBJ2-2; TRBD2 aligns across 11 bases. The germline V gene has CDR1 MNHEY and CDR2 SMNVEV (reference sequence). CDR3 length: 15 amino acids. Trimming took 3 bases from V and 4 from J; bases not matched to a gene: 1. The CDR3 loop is CASSFSGGATGELFF. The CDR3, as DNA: TGTGCCAGCAGTTTTAGCGGGGGGGCCACCGGGGAGCTGTTTTTT.

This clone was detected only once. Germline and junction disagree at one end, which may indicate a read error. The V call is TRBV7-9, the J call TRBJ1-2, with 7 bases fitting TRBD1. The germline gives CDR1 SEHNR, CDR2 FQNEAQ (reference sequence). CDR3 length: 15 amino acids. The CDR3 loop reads CSSSLGEGARDGYTF. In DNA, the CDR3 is TGTTCCAGCAGCTTAGGAGAGGGGGCGCGAGATGGCTACACCTTC.

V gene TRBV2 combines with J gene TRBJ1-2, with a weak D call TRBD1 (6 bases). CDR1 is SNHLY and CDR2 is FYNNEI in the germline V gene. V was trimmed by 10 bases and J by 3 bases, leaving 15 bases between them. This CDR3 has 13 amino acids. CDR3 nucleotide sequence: TGTGCCACGAGAACGGGGGGCCACTATGGCTACACCTTC. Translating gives CATRTGGHYGYTF. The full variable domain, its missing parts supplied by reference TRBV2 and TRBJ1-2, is EPEVTQTPSHQVTQMGQEVILRCVPISNHLYFYWYRQILGQKVEFLVSFYNNEISEKSEIFDDQFSVERPDGSNFTLKIRSTKLEDSAMYFCATRTGGHYGYTFGSGTRLTVV.

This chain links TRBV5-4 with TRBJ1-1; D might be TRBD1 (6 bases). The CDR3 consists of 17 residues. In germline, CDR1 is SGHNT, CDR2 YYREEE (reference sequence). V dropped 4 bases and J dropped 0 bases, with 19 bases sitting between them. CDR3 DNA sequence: TGTGCCAGCAGCCCAAGACAGGCTACCCTCATGAACACTGAAGCTTTCTTT. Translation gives CASSPRQATLMNTEAFF.